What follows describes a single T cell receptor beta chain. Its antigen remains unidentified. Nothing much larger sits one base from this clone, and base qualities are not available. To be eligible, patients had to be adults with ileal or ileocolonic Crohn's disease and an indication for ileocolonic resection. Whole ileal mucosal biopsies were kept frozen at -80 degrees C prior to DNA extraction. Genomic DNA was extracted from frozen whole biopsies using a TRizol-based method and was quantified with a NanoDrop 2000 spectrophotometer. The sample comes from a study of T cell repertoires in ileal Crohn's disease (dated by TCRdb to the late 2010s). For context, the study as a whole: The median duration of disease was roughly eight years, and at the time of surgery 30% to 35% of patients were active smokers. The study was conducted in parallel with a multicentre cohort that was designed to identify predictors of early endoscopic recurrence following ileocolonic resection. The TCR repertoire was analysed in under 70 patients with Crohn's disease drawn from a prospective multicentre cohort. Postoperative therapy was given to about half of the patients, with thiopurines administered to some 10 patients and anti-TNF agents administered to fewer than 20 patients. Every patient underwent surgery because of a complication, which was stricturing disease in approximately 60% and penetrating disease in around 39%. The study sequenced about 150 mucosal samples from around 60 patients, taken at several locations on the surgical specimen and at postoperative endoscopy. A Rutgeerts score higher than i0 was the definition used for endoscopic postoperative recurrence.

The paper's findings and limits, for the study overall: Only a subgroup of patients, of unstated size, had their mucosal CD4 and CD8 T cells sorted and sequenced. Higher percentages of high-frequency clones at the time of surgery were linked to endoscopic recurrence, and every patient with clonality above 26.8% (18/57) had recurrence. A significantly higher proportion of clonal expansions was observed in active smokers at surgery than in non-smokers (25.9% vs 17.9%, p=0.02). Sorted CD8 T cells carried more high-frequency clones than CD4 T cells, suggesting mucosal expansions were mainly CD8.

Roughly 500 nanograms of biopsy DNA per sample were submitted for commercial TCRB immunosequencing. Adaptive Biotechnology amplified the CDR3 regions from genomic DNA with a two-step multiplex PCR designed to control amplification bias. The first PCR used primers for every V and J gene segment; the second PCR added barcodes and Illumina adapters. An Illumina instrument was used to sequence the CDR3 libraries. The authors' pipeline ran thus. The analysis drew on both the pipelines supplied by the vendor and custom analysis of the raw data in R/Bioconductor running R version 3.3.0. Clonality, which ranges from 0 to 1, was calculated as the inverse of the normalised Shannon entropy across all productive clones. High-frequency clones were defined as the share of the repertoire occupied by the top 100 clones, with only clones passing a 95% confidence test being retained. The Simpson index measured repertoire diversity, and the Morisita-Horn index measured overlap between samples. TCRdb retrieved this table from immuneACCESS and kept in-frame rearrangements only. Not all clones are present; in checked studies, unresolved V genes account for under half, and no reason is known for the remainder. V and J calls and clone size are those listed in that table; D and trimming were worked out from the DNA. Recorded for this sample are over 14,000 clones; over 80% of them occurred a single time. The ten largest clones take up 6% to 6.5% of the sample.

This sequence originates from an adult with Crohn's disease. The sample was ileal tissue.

The sequenced DNA is TGTGCCAGCAGCCCGTGGGACAGGGGGTTCAATCAGCCCCAGCATTTT. Its protein product is CASSPWDRGFNQPQHF. Here the chain combines TRBV5-6 and TRBJ1-5, and 11 bases in between align with TRBD1. From its cysteine to its phenylalanine, the CDR3 spans 16 amino acids. Here the CDR3 DNA is all that survives: 48 bases in frame from base 1. CDR1 is given as SGHDT and CDR2 as YYEEEE, both from the germline V gene. The germline V and J ends show losses of 4 bases and 3 bases respectively, and no gene match explains 6 bases of the junction.